Only a few counts were recorded for the clone carrying this T cell receptor beta chain. The sample originates from a study of blood T cell repertoires in COVID-19. About the research overall: Italy, Spain and the United States were the sources of the convalescent and acute COVID-19 samples. The analysed material was cDNA or gDNA that came from T cells, B-cell-depleted T cells, or PBMCs.

Authors' methods: Cell counts per sample came from amplifying reference gene primers. This table comes from immunoSEQ multiplex PCR, and its TCRdb copy is limited to in-frame clones, with some not included. The DNA gave D and trimming, while V, J and clone size come from that table. The table has roughly 260,000 clones, roughly 80% seen once. The CDR3 has 18 amino acids. Germline V lookup: CDR1 LGHNA, CDR2 YNFKEQ. V shed 3 bases, J shed 5 bases, and the junction held 13 bases outside the gene matches. This chain joins TRBV4-2 and TRBJ2-5; 12 positions match TRBD2. The sample comprised peripheral blood. This clonotype was sampled from an elderly woman with active or convalescent COVID-19. CDR3 in amino acids: CASSHPGTSGSWTETQYF. The CDR3, as DNA: TGTGCCAGCAGCCACCCCGGGACTAGCGGGTCGTGGACCGAGACCCAGTACTTC.